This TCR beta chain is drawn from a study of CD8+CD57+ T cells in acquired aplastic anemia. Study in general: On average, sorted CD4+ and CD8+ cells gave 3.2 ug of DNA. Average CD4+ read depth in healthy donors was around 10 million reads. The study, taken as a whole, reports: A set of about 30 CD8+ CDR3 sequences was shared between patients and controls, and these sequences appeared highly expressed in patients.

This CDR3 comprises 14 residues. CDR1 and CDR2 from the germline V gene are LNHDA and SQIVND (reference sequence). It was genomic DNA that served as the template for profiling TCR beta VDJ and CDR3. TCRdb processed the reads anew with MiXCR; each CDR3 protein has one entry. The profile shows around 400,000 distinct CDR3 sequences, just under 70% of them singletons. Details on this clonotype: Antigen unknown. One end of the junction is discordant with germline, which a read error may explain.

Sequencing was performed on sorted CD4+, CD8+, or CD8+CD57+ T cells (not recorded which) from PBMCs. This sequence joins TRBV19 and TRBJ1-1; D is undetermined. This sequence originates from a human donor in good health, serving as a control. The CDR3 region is CASKRELRNAEALF. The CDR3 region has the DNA TGTGCCAGTAAAAGGGAACTGAGGAACGCTGAAGCTCTCTTT.